Sequencing of this T cell receptor beta chain was carried out in a study of PD-L1 blockade in urothelial cancer. Only in-frame clones appear in the TCRdb table, and some are missing; sequencing was by immunoSEQ multiplex PCR. Altogether over 65,000 clones are present, 84% being singletons, with the ten largest covering roughly 4.8%. The sequencing used PBMCs, collected around atezolizumab (anti-PD-L1) treatment. This clonotype was sampled from a man in his 70s with urothelial cancer.

CDR3 loop: CASSTQRQGPRPWQYF. The CDR3, as DNA: TGTGCCAGCAGTACCCAACGACAGGGACCTCGTCCTTGGCAGTACTTC. The V and J genes are TRBV6-6 and TRBJ2-7; 7 bases fit TRBD1. V trimming: 5 bases; J trimming: 9 bases; junction bases outside the gene matches: 19. This CDR3 has 16 residues. CDR1 and CDR2 from the germline V gene are MNHNY and SVGAGI (reference sequence).